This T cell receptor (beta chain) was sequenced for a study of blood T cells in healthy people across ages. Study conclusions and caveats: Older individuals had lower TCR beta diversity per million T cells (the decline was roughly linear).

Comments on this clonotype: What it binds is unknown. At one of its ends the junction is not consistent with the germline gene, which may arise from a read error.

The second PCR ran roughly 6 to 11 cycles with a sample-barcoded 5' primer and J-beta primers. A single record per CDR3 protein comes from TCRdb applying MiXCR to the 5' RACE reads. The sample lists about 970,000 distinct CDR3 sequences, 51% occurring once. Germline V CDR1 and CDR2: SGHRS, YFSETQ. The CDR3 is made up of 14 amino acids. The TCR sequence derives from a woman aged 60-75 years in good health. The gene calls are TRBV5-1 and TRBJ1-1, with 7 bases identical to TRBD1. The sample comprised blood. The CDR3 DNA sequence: TGTGCCAGCAGCTTAGGGGGCATGAACACTGAAGCTTTCTTT. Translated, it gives CASSLGGMNTEAFF.